This T cell receptor beta chain was retrieved from a study of T cell responses to AZD1222 COVID-19 vaccine. Trimming took off 1 base at V and 1 base at J, with 8 bases between the two ends. Germline CDR1 reads SGHVS; CDR2 reads FQNEAQ. The CDR3 consists of 15 residues. Only in-frame clones appear in the TCRdb table, and some are missing; sequencing was by immunoSEQ multiplex PCR. The data hold 180,000 or so clones, with approximately 92% observed a single time. Broader study findings: As reported, nearly half of all spike-specific TCRs target variant regions that are unmutated. Sampled repertoires all dated from after the peak T cell response.

On this clone itself: Antigen specificity is unknown.

The sequence was collected from an adult who received the MenACWY meningococcal vaccine as a control. The V gene is TRBV7-8, the J gene TRBJ1-5, with a tentative D call TRBD1 (5 bases). The sequences come from peripheral blood, collected 28 days after the second dose of the MenACWY control vaccine. The CDR3 protein is CASSLVSGSNQPQHF. The DNA of the CDR3 is TGTGCCAGCAGCTTAGTATCAGGGAGCAATCAGCCCCAGCATTTT.